The 27 T cell receptor beta chains in this list originate from one sample, sequenced in a study of blood T cells in healthy people across ages. Next came a second PCR, run for about 6 to 12 cycles, which used a sample-barcoded 5' primer along with a J-beta primer mix. MiXCR, run by TCRdb on the 5' RACE reads, gives a single entry per CDR3 protein. The repertoire holds 1,500,000 or so distinct CDR3 sequences, with around 59% as singletons. Specimen: blood. These receptors were collected from a man aged 18 to 30 in good health.

The V gene is TRBV29-1, the J gene TRBJ2-7, with TRBD1 matching over 10 bases. The J segment lost 3 bases and the V segment lost 5 bases, leaving 7 bases of the junction unmatched. The V gene's germline CDR1 is SQVTM and CDR2 ANQGSEA. The CDR3 is made up of 14 amino acids. The CDR3 reads CSVRPGTGDYEQYF. DNA for the CDR3: TGCAGCGTTAGGCCCGGGACAGGGGACTACGAGCAGTACTTC.

CDR3 bases: TGTGCCAGCAGCCTGGGACTAGCGGCCCTAAATAATGAGCAGTTCTTC. Its protein product is CASSLGLAALNNEQFF. The genes are TRBV7-2 and TRBJ2-1; 11 bases align to TRBD2. Looked up from germline, CDR1 is SGHTA and CDR2 is FQGNSA. The length of the CDR3 is 16 residues. J lost 7 bases, V lost 5 bases, and 10 bases had no gene match. The full variable domain, its missing parts supplied by reference TRBV7-2 and TRBJ2-1, is GAGVSQSPSNKVTEKGKDVELRCDPISGHTALYWYRQSLGQGLEFLIYFQGNSAPDKSGLPSDRFSAERTGGSVSTLTIQRTQQEDSAVYLCASSLGLAALNNEQFFGPGTRLTVL.

The J gene is TRBJ1-4, the V gene TRBV12-3 or TRBV12-4, with no clear D. Trimming left V 3 bases short and J 8 bases short, with 10 bases between. The CDR3 spans 13 residues. CDR3 sequence reads: CASSFEAGEKLFF. The CDR3 nucleotides read TGTGCCAGCAGTTTTGAGGCGGGCGAAAAACTGTTTTTT.

The chain employs TRBV12-3 or TRBV12-4 and TRBJ2-1; 8 bases match TRBD2. There are 14 residues in the CDR3. J lost 9 bases, V lost 4 bases, and 8 bases had no gene match. The chain's CDR3 is CASSSPSGSSEQFF. As DNA, the CDR3 is TGTGCCAGCAGTTCTCCCAGCGGGAGTAGTGAGCAGTTCTTC.

V and J are TRBV6-5 and TRBJ1-1; D is unclear. V dropped 6 bases and J dropped 0 bases, with 8 bases sitting between them. CDR3 size: 13 residues. The germline CDR1 and CDR2 sequences are MNHEY and SVGAGI. This CDR3 reads CASRNHMNTEAFF. For the CDR3, the DNA is TGTGCCAGCAGGAATCATATGAACACTGAAGCTTTCTTT.

The table lists this clonotype with a few counts. The rearrangement uses TRBV20-1 and TRBJ1-2; D unresolved. The CDR3 extends over 9 amino acids. In germline, CDR1 is DFQATT, CDR2 SNEGSKA (reference sequence). V lost 6 bases, J lost 6 bases, and 5 bases lay in between. The CDR3 spells CSADDGYTF. As DNA, the CDR3 is TGCAGTGCCGACGATGGCTACACCTTC.

The V gene is TRBV6-6, the J gene TRBJ2-7; D may correspond to TRBD1 or TRBD2 (5 bases each). Germline V gives CDR1 MNHNY, CDR2 SVGAGI (reference sequence). This CDR3 region has 14 residues. Between the trimmed V and J ends, which lost 2 bases and 5 bases, there was a span of 13 bases. CDR3 bases: TGTGCCAGCAGTTACCGAGGGACCGCCGACGAGCAGTACTTC. It is translated as CASSYRGTADEQYF.

This clonotype was found once. The chain carries TRBV10-1 and TRBJ2-4; tentative D call: TRBD2 (6 bases). The assigned J gene may be wrong: the sequence end matches TRBJ2-7 better. CDR1 and CDR2 from the germline V gene are WNHNN and SYGVQD (reference sequence). There are 15 residues in the CDR3. CDR3 amino acids: CASSTAAGDSYEQYF. The CDR3 DNA sequence: TGCGCCAGCAGCACAGCAGCGGGCGACTCCTACGAGCAGTACTTC.

The chain joins TRBV24-1 to TRBJ2-1; TRBD2 matches 7 bases. V shed 4 bases, J shed 0 bases, and the junction held 5 bases outside the gene matches. Germline V gene lookup returns CDR1 KGHDR and CDR2 SFDVKD. This CDR3 region has 16 residues. This chain's CDR3 is CATSEASGDSYNEQFF. The DNA of the CDR3 is TGTGCCACCAGTGAGGCTAGCGGAGACTCCTACAATGAGCAGTTCTTC.

V gene TRBV2 combines with J gene TRBJ1-6, with TRBD1 as a possible D gene (6 bases). Trimming pared 4 bases from V and 13 bases from J, leaving 11 bases between. Germline V CDR1 and CDR2: SNHLY, FYNNEI. The length of the CDR3 is 12 residues. In DNA, the CDR3 is TGTGCCAGCAGTGCGGGACACGATCCCCTCCACTTT. Protein: CASSAGHDPLHF.

This chain links TRBV4-3 with TRBJ2-3; perhaps TRBD1 as D (5 bases). From germline, CDR1 is LGHNA and CDR2 YSLEER. The CDR3 has 17 amino acids. V lost 0 bases and J 0 bases, leaving 13 bases between the germline ends. The CDR3 region has the DNA TGCGCCAGCAGCCAAGACTTTTATGGACAAAGCACAGATACGCAGTATTTT. It is translated as CASSQDFYGQSTDTQYF.

For this clonotype: A much larger clone differs from this one at a single base, so this may be a read error. V and J are TRBV10-3 and TRBJ2-7; D possibly uses TRBD1 or TRBD2 (6 bases each). Between the trimmed V and J ends, which lost 6 bases and 2 bases, there was a span of 14 bases. Germline loops: CDR1 ENHRY, CDR2 SYGVKD. CDR3 length equals 14 residues. This CDR3 reads CAIREGGRPYEQYF. The CDR3 DNA is TGTGCCATCAGGGAGGGGGGACGACCCTACGAGCAGTACTTC.

The chain recombines TRBV20-1 with TRBJ2-5; a weak D match, TRBD2 (5 bases). The CDR3 is 15 amino acids. V lost 0 bases and J 3 bases, leaving 14 bases between the germline ends. Germline V gives CDR1 DFQATT, CDR2 SNEGSKA (reference sequence). The CDR3: CSARDLGRAEETQYF. CDR3 in DNA: TGCAGTGCTAGAGATCTCGGACGAGCGGAAGAGACCCAGTACTTC.

This clonotype was recorded a few times. V is TRBV27 and J is TRBJ1-5, with unresolved D. Germline assignment: CDR1 MNHEY and CDR2 SMNVEV (reference sequence). V was shortened by 0 bases and J by 0 bases, with 3 bases between the two germline ends. The CDR3 has 14 amino acids. CDR3 nucleotides: TGTGCCAGCAGTTTATCGAGTAGCAATCAGCCCCAGCATTTT. Its translation: CASSLSSSNQPQHF.

The chain employs TRBV4-3 and TRBJ2-1; D is possibly TRBD1 (5 bases). Germline values: CDR1 LGHNA, CDR2 YSLEER. Deletions cut 4 bases from V and 4 bases from J, with 11 bases between. CDR3 size: 14 residues. Here the CDR3 DNA reads TGCGCCAGCAGCCGGGGCACAAAATACAATGAGCAGTTCTTC. Translated: CASSRGTKYNEQFF.

J is TRBJ1-1 and V is TRBV7-8; tentatively, D is TRBD1 (5 bases). Trimming pared 1 base from V and 9 bases from J, leaving 21 bases between. In germline, CDR1 is SGHVS, CDR2 FQNEAQ. This CDR3 region has 16 residues. The CDR3, as DNA: TGTGCCAGCAGCTTAGGTCACCCACCCTACAGGTGCCAAGCTTTCTTT. Protein: CASSLGHPPYRCQAFF.

The chain carries TRBV5-1 and TRBJ2-3; D call uncertain. The CDR3 runs 14 residues. Per the germline V gene, CDR1 is SGHRS and CDR2 is YFSETQ. V lost 1 base, J lost 4 bases, and 10 bases lay in between. The DNA for the CDR3 is TGCGCCAGCAGCTTGTTGGTCCTGGCAGATACGCAGTATTTT. As protein: CASSLLVLADTQYF.

The CDR3 protein is CASSLPRNYGYTF. In DNA, the CDR3 is TGTGCCAGCAGTTTACCGCGTAACTATGGCTACACCTTC. The chain links TRBV12-3 or TRBV12-4 to TRBJ1-2; no reliable D call. The V and J ends lost 2 bases and 1 base respectively, with 5 bases between them. This CDR3 is built from 13 residues.

The V and J genes are TRBV29-1 and TRBJ2-3; 7 nucleotides line up with TRBD2. CDR1 and CDR2 from the germline V gene are SQVTM and ANQGSEA. Unmatched junction bases numbered 6, after V lost 6 bases and J lost 6 bases. The CDR3 contains 12 residues. CDR3 residues: CSVPGGRDTQYF. As DNA, the CDR3 is TGCAGCGTCCCGGGGGGTCGGGATACGCAGTATTTT.

The chain has TRBV12-3 or TRBV12-4 and TRBJ2-5; 9 bases map to TRBD2. The tail of the sequence fits TRBJ2-7 better, so the J call may be wrong. The CDR3 extends over 14 amino acids. The CDR3 sequence: CASFGSGTSFEQYF. The CDR3 nucleotides are TGTGCCAGCTTCGGATCCGGGACTAGCTTCGAGCAGTACTTC.

V gene TRBV4-1 combines with J gene TRBJ1-5; 8 bases line up with TRBD2. Matching the DNA end better, TRBJ2-3 makes the J call doubtful. The CDR3 has 18 amino acids. CDR1 and CDR2 from the germline V gene are MGHRA and YSYEKL. The CDR3 here is CASSLFPDGGASTDTQYF. The CDR3 nucleotides are TGCGCCAGCAGCCTCTTTCCTGACGGGGGGGCGAGCACAGATACGCAGTATTTT.

The V gene is TRBV25-1, the J gene TRBJ2-5, with TRBD1 identical over 8 bases. CDR1 and CDR2 (germline): MGHDK, SYGVNS. This CDR3 has 14 amino acids. Unmatched junction bases numbered 6, after V lost 6 bases and J lost 3 bases. Here the CDR3 reads CASRDQGAEETQYF. The CDR3 DNA sequence: TGTGCCAGCAGGGACCAGGGGGCGGAAGAGACCCAGTACTTC.

There are a few counts of this clonotype. The rearrangement uses TRBV27 and TRBJ2-7, with TRBD1 as a possible D gene (6 bases). The V gene's germline CDR1 is MNHEY and CDR2 SMNVEV (reference sequence). V lost 6 bases and J lost 6, with 12 bases in between. This CDR3 is 12 amino acids long. CDR3 amino acids: CASSPSGAEQYF. CDR3 sequence (DNA): TGTGCCAGCAGCCCTTCAGGGGCCGAGCAGTACTTC.

This clonotype was detected once. The rearrangement uses TRBV12-3 or TRBV12-4 and TRBJ2-2, with 7 bases lining up with TRBD2. The CDR3 runs 13 residues. V shed 6 bases and J 6 bases; nucleotides not matched to a gene: 4. In nucleotides, the CDR3 is TGTGCCAGCAGCCCCCGGGGGGCCGGGGAGCTGTTTTTT. Its translation is CASSPRGAGELFF.

The rearrangement links TRBV9 to TRBJ2-1; 9 nucleotides agree with TRBD1. V lost 4 bases, J lost 5 bases, and 16 bases stayed unmatched. Germline CDR1 reads SGDLS; CDR2 reads YYNGEE. The CDR3 sequence is 18 residues long. The chain's CDR3 is CASSPPWPSGQGNNEQFF. In DNA form, the CDR3 reads TGTGCCAGCAGCCCCCCCTGGCCCTCGGGACAGGGAAACAATGAGCAGTTCTTC.

This clonotype was detected once. This chain connects TRBV5-1 to TRBJ2-5, with D possibly TRBD1 on 5 matching bases. This CDR3 contains 16 residues. Germline loops: CDR1 SGHRS, CDR2 YFSETQ. V lost 4 bases and J lost 11, with 27 bases in between. The CDR3 coding sequence is TGCGCCAGCAGCCTGGGCTCCCCAGACCAACTCCGGACACAGTACTTC. Protein product: CASSLGSPDQLRTQYF.

The chain recombines TRBV12-3 or TRBV12-4 with TRBJ2-3; 7 bases are shared with TRBD2. After removal of 11 bases from V and 2 bases from J, the junction contained 7 bases not matched to a gene. The CDR3 length is 13 residues. In DNA, the CDR3 is TGTGCCGGCCGAGCGGGGTTCACAGATACGCAGTATTTT. Translated, it gives CAGRAGFTDTQYF.